The next 8 T cell receptor beta chains were all read from a single sample in a study of T cell changes during pregnancy in multiple sclerosis. The data were produced by immunoSEQ multiplex PCR, yet TCRdb's version contains in-frame clones alone and is incomplete. The profile covers about 59,000 clones, with about 90% appearing a single time and about 2.5% taken by the ten largest. Sample: peripheral blood, taken in the first trimester of pregnancy. These receptors originate from a female donor with multiple sclerosis, enrolled in a pregnancy study.

The chain uses TRBV21-1 and TRBJ2-3; the table names TRBD2, a call not compared with the DNA. TRBV21-1 is assigned pseudogene status. The CDR3 loop spans 14 amino acids. The CDR3 sequence: CASSKEGVADTQYF. The CDR3 nucleotides read TGTGCCAGCAGCAAAGAGGGAGTGGCAGATACGCAGTATTTT.

For the CDR3, the DNA is TGTGCCAGCAGCCTATGGACAGGAGAATATAGCAATCAGCCCCAGCATTTT. It yields the protein CASSLWTGEYSNQPQHF. The rearrangement joins TRBV11-1 to TRBJ1-5, with 7 bases identical to TRBD1. The CDR3 totals 17 residues. Germline trimming cut 5 bases from V and 0 bases from J; bases unmatched to any gene: 10. Germline V lookup: CDR1 SGHAT, CDR2 FQDESV (reference sequence).

This clone was counted a single time. J is TRBJ2-7 and V is TRBV28; 7 positions match TRBD1. The J segment lost 3 bases and the V segment lost 7 bases, leaving 6 bases of the junction unmatched. The CDR3 is 13 residues long. Germline loops: CDR1 MDHEN, CDR2 SYDVKM. The CDR3 DNA is TGTGCCAGCAAACGACAGGGACGCTACGAGCAGTACTTC. It yields the protein CASKRQGRYEQYF.

V is TRBV28 and J is TRBJ2-7; unclear D gene. Per the germline V gene, CDR1 is MDHEN and CDR2 is SYDVKM. The ends were cut back, 4 bases at V and 1 base at J, with 11 bases in the middle. The CDR3 sequence is 14 residues long. The CDR3 is CASSSPGRSYEQYF. The CDR3 bases are TGTGCCAGCAGTTCCCCGGGTCGATCCTACGAGCAGTACTTC.

The rearrangement joins TRBV18 to TRBJ2-2; no firm D call. The CDR3 loop spans 14 amino acids. The V gene lost 4 bases and the J gene lost 5 bases, with 11 bases spanning the gap. Germline CDR1 KGHSH, CDR2 LQKENI. The DNA of the CDR3 is TGTGCCAGCTCACTGGCTGGTGGTACCGGGGAGCTGTTTTTT. It encodes CASSLAGGTGELFF.

The chain is built from TRBV7-2 and TRBJ1-1; maybe TRBD1 (6 bases). V dropped 0 bases and J dropped 3 bases, with 14 bases sitting between them. This CDR3 contains 16 residues. Germline V lookup: CDR1 SGHTA, CDR2 FQGNSA. CDR3 sequence: CASSLAFGGGDTEAFF. The CDR3 DNA sequence: TGTGCCAGCAGCTTAGCGTTTGGCGGGGGCGACACTGAAGCTTTCTTT.

This chain uses TRBV13 with TRBJ2-7; D is unclear. CDR3 length: 13 amino acids. In germline, CDR1 is PRHDT, CDR2 FYEKMQ (reference sequence). The V and J ends lost 4 bases and 1 base respectively, with 8 bases between them. CDR3 sequence reads: CASSWAFSYEQYF. CDR3 nucleotide sequence: TGTGCCAGCAGCTGGGCCTTTTCCTACGAGCAGTACTTC.

This chain's CDR3 is CASSRDKNTEAFF. CDR3 nucleotide sequence: TGTGCCAGCAGTAGAGATAAGAACACTGAAGCTTTCTTT. This chain uses TRBV2 with TRBJ1-1, with D uncertain. The CDR3 loop spans 13 amino acids. V dropped 5 bases and J dropped 1 base, with 8 bases sitting between them. Germline CDR1 is SNHLY and CDR2 is FYNNEI.